Listed below are T cell receptor beta chains from one sample, sequenced in a study of blood T cell repertoires in COVID-19. Clones were read by immunoSEQ multiplex PCR, and TCRdb kept only the in-frame ones, dropping some. The table has some 100,000 clones, 80% to 90% seen once; the top ten hold 7.9%. Sequencing used peripheral blood. These receptors all stem from a man between 65 and 85 years old who had recovered from COVID-19. Both conserved end residues are part of each CDR3. Each record gives: D gene, J gene, clone size, V gene, CDR3 protein, CDR3 DNA. D genes are given only for firm matches. Expanded clones get a size class; other rows say once, few or many, or leave the size out.

d_gene: TRBD1; j_gene: TRBJ1-1; abundance: NA; v_gene: TRBV7-9; CDR3aa: CASSDRGGTEAFF; CDR3nt: TGTGCCAGCAGCGACAGGGGCGGCACTGAAGCTTTCTTT
d_gene: NA; j_gene: TRBJ2-1; abundance: NA; v_gene: TRBV11-3; CDR3aa: CASSSNSISEQFF; CDR3nt: TGTGCCAGCAGCTCGAATAGTATATCCGAGCAGTTCTTC
d_gene: NA; j_gene: TRBJ2-7; abundance: NA; v_gene: TRBV11-2; CDR3aa: CASRSLRDIVYEQYF; CDR3nt: TGTGCCAGCCGCTCCTTGCGGGATATCGTATACGAGCAGTACTTC
d_gene: TRBD2; j_gene: TRBJ2-5; abundance: NA; v_gene: TRBV7-2; CDR3aa: CASSLRSLAGTGETQYF; CDR3nt: TGTGCCAGCAGCTTAAGGAGTCTAGCGGGAACGGGGGAGACCCAGTACTTC
d_gene: TRBD2; j_gene: TRBJ2-3; abundance: NA; v_gene: TRBV5-1; CDR3aa: CASSLRQLAGGPHTQYF; CDR3nt: TGCGCCAGCAGCTTAAGACAACTAGCGGGGGGGCCGCATACGCAGTATTTT
d_gene: TRBD1; j_gene: TRBJ2-1; abundance: NA; v_gene: TRBV28; CDR3aa: CASRARQGGSYNEQFF; CDR3nt: TGTGCCAGCAGGGCTCGACAGGGGGGATCCTACAATGAGCAGTTCTTC
d_gene: TRBD1; j_gene: TRBJ1-4; abundance: NA; v_gene: TRBV4-2; CDR3aa: CASSRERQGAEKLFF; CDR3nt: TGTGCCAGCAGCCGAGAGAGACAGGGTGCGGAAAAACTGTTTTTT
d_gene: NA; j_gene: TRBJ2-5; abundance: NA; v_gene: TRBV3-1/TRBV3-2; CDR3aa: CASSQDMETQYF; CDR3nt: TGTGCCAGCAGCCAAGATATGGAGACCCAGTACTTC
d_gene: NA; j_gene: TRBJ1-2; abundance: NA; v_gene: TRBV5-1; CDR3aa: CASSSPANMTAPYGYTF; CDR3nt: TGCGCCAGCAGTTCCCCTGCCAATATGACAGCCCCCTATGGCTACACCTTC
d_gene: NA; j_gene: TRBJ2-5; abundance: NA; v_gene: TRBV28; CDR3aa: CASSLWSLQETQYF; CDR3nt: TGTGCCAGCAGTTTATGGTCCCTCCAAGAGACCCAGTACTTC
d_gene: TRBD1; j_gene: TRBJ1-2; abundance: NA; v_gene: TRBV6-5; CDR3aa: CASSYQDRPNYGYTF; CDR3nt: TGTGCCAGCAGTTATCAGGACAGGCCTAACTATGGCTACACCTTC
d_gene: TRBD1; j_gene: TRBJ1-2; abundance: NA; v_gene: TRBV3-1/TRBV3-2; CDR3aa: CASSHGGYTGGNGYTF; CDR3nt: TGTGCCAGCAGCCACGGGGGGTACACAGGGGGAAATGGCTACACCTTC
d_gene: NA; j_gene: TRBJ2-2; abundance: NA; v_gene: TRBV7-3; CDR3aa: CASSLTLGVGTGELFF; CDR3nt: TGTGCCAGCAGCTTAACGCTGGGAGTCGGGACCGGGGAGCTGTTTTTT
d_gene: NA; j_gene: TRBJ2-3; abundance: NA; v_gene: TRBV2; CDR3aa: CASAQTISPDTQYF; CDR3nt: TGTGCCAGCGCACAGACTATTTCGCCAGATACGCAGTATTTT
d_gene: TRBD1; j_gene: TRBJ2-7; abundance: once; v_gene: TRBV15; CDR3aa: CATSRDRTYEQYF; CDR3nt: TGTGCCACCAGCAGGGACAGGACCTACGAGCAGTACTTC
d_gene: NA; j_gene: TRBJ2-5; abundance: NA; v_gene: TRBV5-1; CDR3aa: CASSLDRAETQYF; CDR3nt: TGCGCCAGCAGCTTGGACAGGGCAGAGACCCAGTACTTC
d_gene: TRBD1; j_gene: TRBJ1-3; abundance: few; v_gene: TRBV30; CDR3aa: CAWSQQGDTIYF; CDR3nt: TGTGCCTGGAGTCAACAGGGGGACACCATATATTTT
d_gene: NA; j_gene: TRBJ2-7; abundance: NA; v_gene: TRBV24-1; CDR3aa: CATSDPDTYEQYF; CDR3nt: TGTGCCACCAGTGACCCGGACACCTACGAGCAGTACTTC
d_gene: NA; j_gene: TRBJ2-5; abundance: NA; v_gene: TRBV5-4; CDR3aa: CASSLDRRRGTQYF; CDR3nt: TGTGCCAGCAGCTTGGATAGGCGGCGAGGGACCCAGTACTTC
d_gene: TRBD1; j_gene: TRBJ1-1; abundance: NA; v_gene: TRBV5-1; CDR3aa: CASTTTGAGRTEAFF; CDR3nt: TGCGCCAGCACCACGACAGGGGCCGGGCGTACTGAAGCTTTCTTT
d_gene: TRBD2; j_gene: TRBJ2-1; abundance: NA; v_gene: TRBV11-3; CDR3aa: CASSSGTSEVSEQFF; CDR3nt: TGTGCCAGCAGCTCCGGGACTAGCGAAGTAAGTGAGCAGTTCTTC
d_gene: NA; j_gene: TRBJ1-1; abundance: NA; v_gene: TRBV30; CDR3aa: CAWRRNVNPTEAFF; CDR3nt: TGTGCCTGGAGGCGGAATGTCAACCCCACTGAAGCTTTCTTT
d_gene: NA; j_gene: TRBJ1-1; abundance: NA; v_gene: TRBV30; CDR3aa: CAFDGYTEAFF; CDR3nt: TGTGCCTTTGACGGGTACACTGAAGCTTTCTTT
d_gene: TRBD1; j_gene: TRBJ2-1; abundance: NA; v_gene: TRBV15; CDR3aa: CATSSTLRDRGHSSSYNEQFF; CDR3nt: TGTGCCACCAGCTCCACACTCCGGGACAGGGGGCACTCGAGCTCCTACAATGAGCAGTTCTTC
d_gene: NA; j_gene: TRBJ2-2; abundance: NA; v_gene: TRBV9; CDR3aa: CASSPRFGDTGELFF; CDR3nt: TGTGCCAGCAGCCCAAGGTTCGGGGACACCGGGGAGCTGTTTTTT